This TCR beta chain was captured in a study of shared clonotypes between healthy human individuals. Repertoires were generated with immunoSEQ multiplex PCR, while TCRdb's copy carries only in-frame clones and drops some. The sample comprises 2 million to 3 million clones, over 85% of which are singletons, and roughly 0.36% rests with the top ten. A single count supports this clone. The CDR3 consists of 15 residues. Germline CDR1 is MDHEN and CDR2 is SYDVKM. V was cut by 8 bases and J by 7 bases, with 23 bases left in between. The chain recombines TRBV28 with TRBJ1-1; a possible D gene is TRBD1 (5 bases). The source material was naive CD4+ T cells from PBMCs. The subset here: CD45RA+ positively selected. This TCR was recovered from a young man in good health. Some clones in this sample may be carry-over from other donors' samples. The CDR3 DNA reads TGTGCCAGCCTTTTCCGGGGGTCGTCGGTCTATGAAGCTTTCTTT. It translates to CASLFRGSSVYEAFF. Drawing the rest from reference TRBV28 and TRBJ1-1, the complete variable domain is DVKVTQSSRYLVKRTGEKVFLECVQDMDHENMFWYRQDPGLGLRLIYFSYDVKMKEKGDIPEGYSVSREKKERFSLILESASTNQTSMYLCASLFRGSSVYEAFFGQGTRLTVV.